Below, one T cell receptor (beta chain) is given with its context. Its specificity is unknown. This record comes from a study of regulatory T cells in long-lasting Graves disease. Study-wide points: Patients whose Graves' disease persisted exhibited lower TCR diversity than those newly diagnosed.

Time point reported: newly diagnosed GD, antithyroid drugs for less than 3 months. PBMC-derived RNA was used for the TCR library. Trimming took 2 bases from V and 3 from J; bases not matched to a gene: 4. Per germline, CDR1 MNHEY and CDR2 SVGEGT. The CDR3 covers 15 residues. Arm-PCR of CDR3 regions with iRepertoire HTBI primers generated TCR beta libraries. TCRdb independently ran MiXCR on the multiplex PCR reads; one entry per CDR3 protein. The sample shows roughly 430,000 distinct CDR3 sequences, about 16% of them seen only once. Another study also made use of these data, one on T cells in Graves' hyperthyroidism and ophthalmopathy.

The chain is built from TRBV6-2 or TRBV6-3 and TRBJ2-7; 10 bases fit TRBD1. This receptor was obtained from a young woman with Graves disease. This sample comprised peripheral blood mononuclear cells (PBMCs), obtained at new diagnosis, from a patient treated with antithyroid drugs. The CDR3 bases are TGTGCCAGCAGTTACACAAGGGACAGGGGCTACGAGCAGTACTTC. Translating gives CASSYTRDRGYEQYF.